This T cell receptor beta chain was sequenced in a study of T cells after yellow fever vaccination. Using its own MiXCR run on the 5' RACE reads, TCRdb lists one record per CDR3 protein. The data hold under 600,000 distinct CDR3 sequences, with just over 20% observed a single time. As regards this clonotype: Antigen: not known.

Study-wide results and caveats: Faster peaking, at day 5 versus 15, marked a secondary response that was weaker.

In germline, CDR1 is SGHTA, CDR2 FQGNSA. The germline V and J ends were trimmed by 1 base and 15 bases, with 16 bases remaining between them. The CDR3 is made up of 13 amino acids. The specimen comprised PBMCs, sampled less than 25 days after the first yellow fever vaccination. The TCR comes from a man in his late teens or twenties who received the YFV17D yellow fever vaccine. This chain connects TRBV7-2 to TRBJ2-1; maybe TRBD2 (6 bases). The CDR3 loop is CASSLGRGEFPFF. CDR3 DNA: TGTGCCAGCAGCTTAGGGCGCGGGGAGTTTCCGTTCTTC.